This passage covers 16 T cell receptor beta chains from one sample sequenced in a study of blood T cell repertoires in COVID-19. Method: immunoSEQ multiplex PCR; TCRdb's copy keeps in-frame clones and lacks some. The sample has a few hundred thousand clones, 80% to 90% seen once. Sequencing was performed on peripheral blood. These receptors were taken from a man aged 25 to 45 with active or convalescent COVID-19.

The rearrangement links TRBV7-2 to TRBJ1-4; no clear D. Trimming cost V 5 bases and J 8 bases, with 15 bases left between them. Germline-derived CDR1 and CDR2 are SGHTA and FQGNSA. The CDR3 runs to 14 residues. The CDR3 DNA reads TGTGCCAGCAGCCCCCGAGGGCCTGGGGAAAAACTGTTTTTT. It encodes CASSPRGPGEKLFF. Full variable domain (missing parts from reference TRBV7-2 and TRBJ1-4): GAGVSQSPSNKVTEKGKDVELRCDPISGHTALYWYRQSLGQGLEFLIYFQGNSAPDKSGLPSDRFSAERTGGSVSTLTIQRTQQEDSAVYLCASSPRGPGEKLFFGSGTQLSVL.

The table lists this clone with a count of one. The V call is TRBV7-4, the J call TRBJ2-1; the D is unclear. The germline V gene has CDR1 SGHVT and CDR2 SQSDAQ. The CDR3 has 16 amino acids. The V end was cut by 10 bases, the J end by 2 bases, with 21 bases between. CDR3 sequence (DNA): TGTGCCACCCCGGCGAGGCACATCGAGGCCTACAATGAGCAGTTCTTC. Translated, it gives CATPARHIEAYNEQFF.

The chain combines TRBV5-1 with TRBJ1-2; D not certain. The CDR3 covers 15 residues. V was clipped by 4 bases and J by 1 base, with 14 bases between them. The germline CDR1 and CDR2 sequences are SGHRS and YFSETQ. In DNA form, the CDR3 reads TGCGCCAGCAGCCTTCTGGCGGGGAATAACTATGGCTACACCTTC. Its protein product is CASSLLAGNNYGYTF.

This chain uses TRBV27 with TRBJ2-7, with TRBD2 as a possible D gene (5 bases). The CDR3 runs to 13 residues. Germline V lookup: CDR1 MNHEY, CDR2 SMNVEV (reference sequence). The ends were cut back, 2 bases at V and 2 bases at J, with 7 bases in the middle. The CDR3 sequence is CASSLGEPYEQYF. The CDR3 DNA sequence: TGTGCCAGCAGTTTAGGGGAGCCCTACGAGCAGTACTTC.

This clone was observed a single time. V gene TRBV28 combines with J gene TRBJ1-4, with 11 bases fitting TRBD1. Germline-derived CDR1 and CDR2 are MDHEN and SYDVKM. This CDR3 has 15 residues. V lost 4 bases, J lost 8 bases, and 6 bases stayed unmatched. CDR3 protein: CASSSTGTGGEKLFF. The DNA for the CDR3 is TGTGCCAGCAGTTCCACCGGGACAGGGGGGGAAAAACTGTTTTTT.

This clone came up once. This chain uses TRBV24-1 with TRBJ2-1; 9 bases fit TRBD1. This CDR3 has 16 amino acids. Germline V lookup: CDR1 KGHDR, CDR2 SFDVKD. Trimming removed 4 bases from V and 5 bases from J; junction bases left unmatched: 8. The CDR3, as DNA: TGTGCCACCAGTGACCGCACCGGGACAGGGAACAATGAGCAGTTCTTC. Translation: CATSDRTGTGNNEQFF.

This sequence joins TRBV28 and TRBJ2-7; 7 bases align to TRBD1. Germline V gene data show CDR1 as MDHEN and CDR2 as SYDVKM. The trim removed 6 bases at V and 1 base at J, leaving 6 bases unmatched. The CDR3 loop spans 14 amino acids. The CDR3 DNA sequence: TGTGCCAGCAGGCGGCCACAGGGGTCCTACGAGCAGTACTTC. Translated, it gives CASRRPQGSYEQYF.

V is TRBV6-2 or TRBV6-3 and J is TRBJ1-4, with 9 bases that match TRBD1. The V gene's germline CDR1 is MNHEY and CDR2 SVGEGT. Losses at the gene ends were 2 bases for V and 10 bases for J; bases not matched to a gene: 5. This CDR3 is 14 amino acids long. Here the CDR3 reads CASSYDRGSGKLFF. In DNA form, the CDR3 reads TGTGCCAGCAGTTACGACAGGGGGAGTGGAAAACTGTTTTTT.

A remark on this clone: The sample carries other DNA sequences with the same CDR3. The V and J genes are TRBV5-1 and TRBJ2-7, with 7 bases matching TRBD1. This CDR3 contains 12 residues. Germline trimming cut 5 bases from V and 3 bases from J; bases unmatched to any gene: 2. Germline CDR1 reads SGHRS; CDR2 reads YFSETQ. The CDR3 sequence is CASSPGGYEQYF. The CDR3 nucleotides read TGCGCCAGCAGTCCAGGGGGCTACGAGCAGTACTTC.

The chain recombines TRBV6-1 with TRBJ1-2; a weak D match, TRBD1 (6 bases). The V gene lost 5 bases and the J gene lost 8 bases, with 12 bases spanning the gap. The CDR3 contains 12 residues. The germline CDR1 and CDR2 sequences are MNHNS and SASEGT. The DNA for the CDR3 is TGTGCCAGCAGTCCAGGGGAAGTGGGCTACACCTTC. Encoded protein: CASSPGEVGYTF.

This clone was picked up a small number of times. The rearrangement links TRBV7-8 to TRBJ2-7; D is possibly TRBD2 (5 bases). The CDR3 is 15 amino acids. In germline, CDR1 is SGHVS, CDR2 FQNEAQ. V shed 5 bases and J shed 6 bases, with 20 bases lying between them. The CDR3 region is CASSPRVLGSREQYF. CDR3 DNA: TGTGCCAGCAGCCCGAGGGTGCTCGGGTCTCGCGAGCAGTACTTC.

There are a few counts of this clone. The J gene is TRBJ2-3, the V gene TRBV19; weak D call: TRBD2 (6 bases). From germline, CDR1 is LNHDA and CDR2 SQIVND (reference sequence). V lost 3 bases to trimming and J lost 1 base, with 11 bases between them. CDR3 length: 15 residues. The CDR3 sequence is CASSISWGGTDTQYF. The DNA for the CDR3 is TGTGCCAGTAGTATCTCGTGGGGGGGCACAGATACGCAGTATTTT. The full variable domain, rest sourced from reference TRBV19 and TRBJ2-3, is DGGITQSPKYLFRKEGQNVTLSCEQNLNHDAMYWYRQDPGQGLRLIYYSQIVNDFQKGDIAEGYSVSREKKESFPLTVTSAQKNPTAFYLCASSISWGGTDTQYFGPGTRLTVL.

The V call is TRBV2, the J call TRBJ2-7, with a possible D match to TRBD2 (6 bases). In germline, CDR1 is SNHLY, CDR2 FYNNEI. V lost 2 bases, J lost 5 bases, and 13 bases lay in between. This CDR3 contains 14 residues. CDR3 region: CASSERLAGNEQYF. For the CDR3, the DNA is TGTGCCAGCAGTGAACGTTTGGCGGGGAACGAGCAGTACTTC.

The rearrangement links TRBV4-1 to TRBJ1-1; D unclear. The CDR3 covers 14 residues. The germline gives CDR1 MGHRA, CDR2 YSYEKL. Trimming removed 0 bases from V and 6 bases from J, with 11 bases in between. The chain's CDR3 is CASSQDPHFPEAFF. CDR3 DNA sequence: TGCGCCAGCAGCCAAGATCCCCATTTCCCTGAAGCTTTCTTT.

This sequence joins TRBV2 and TRBJ2-4; 8 bases align to TRBD1. The CDR3 spans 16 residues. V lost 2 bases and J lost 4; bases outside the gene matches: 7. Germline V gene lookup returns CDR1 SNHLY and CDR2 FYNNEI. The CDR3 coding sequence is TGTGCCAGCAGTGAAACCGCCGGGACAGGAAAAAACATTCAGTACTTC. Translation gives CASSETAGTGKNIQYF.

The sample holds one count of this clone. The V call is TRBV7-7, the J call TRBJ2-2; TRBD1 matches at 8 bases. The J segment lost 3 bases and the V segment lost 5 bases, leaving 5 bases of the junction unmatched. CDR3 length equals 15 residues. Germline V CDR1 and CDR2: SSHAT, FNYEAQ (reference sequence). The CDR3 DNA sequence: TGTGCCAGCAGCGCCCGGACAGGGCACACCGGGGAGCTGTTTTTT. Translating it yields CASSARTGHTGELFF.